This is a list of T cell receptor beta chains from one sample in a study of cytotoxic CD8 clonotypes in ibrutinib-treated CLL. Generated by immunoSEQ multiplex PCR, the TCRdb table keeps only in-frame clones and is missing some. The sample records some 310,000 clones, about 80% being singletons. The specimen comprised PBMCs, sampled before ibrutinib treatment. The receptor source for this set is a human donor with chronic lymphocytic leukemia. The CDR3 runs from the conserved cysteine through the conserved F or W. The order of the fields is clone size, V gene, J gene, D gene, CDR3 protein, CDR3 DNA. The D gene is left open where the match is weak. For some rows the clone size is stated as once, few or many, or as a class when expanded; others skip it.

clone size: -; V gene: TRBV28; J gene: TRBJ2-7; D gene: -; CDR3 protein: CASSLAYGSTNEQYF; CDR3 DNA: TGTGCCAGCAGTTTAGCGTACGGGAGTACCAACGAGCAGTACTTC
clone size: -; V gene: TRBV2; J gene: TRBJ1-4; D gene: -; CDR3 protein: CASSGRWNEKLFF; CDR3 DNA: TGTGCCAGCAGTGGGCGGTGGAATGAAAAACTGTTTTTT
clone size: once; V gene: TRBV10-3; J gene: TRBJ2-5; D gene: -; CDR3 protein: CAISESDFGAPGTQYF; CDR3 DNA: TGTGCCATCAGTGAGTCGGACTTCGGCGCGCCAGGGACCCAGTACTTC
clone size: -; V gene: TRBV5-5; J gene: TRBJ1-4; D gene: -; CDR3 protein: CASSFMKGREEEKLFF; CDR3 DNA: TGTGCCAGCAGCTTTATGAAGGGCAGGGAGGAGGAAAAACTGTTTTTT
clone size: -; V gene: TRBV6-5; J gene: TRBJ2-7; D gene: TRBD1; CDR3 protein: CASSRTGVRYEQYF; CDR3 DNA: TGTGCCAGCAGCAGGACAGGGGTAAGGTACGAGCAGTACTTC
clone size: few; V gene: TRBV15; J gene: TRBJ2-1; D gene: TRBD1; CDR3 protein: CATSRDLQGANEQFF; CDR3 DNA: TGTGCCACCAGCAGAGATCTACAGGGGGCTAATGAGCAGTTCTTC
clone size: -; V gene: TRBV30; J gene: TRBJ1-5; D gene: TRBD1; CDR3 protein: CAWSVERGHNQPQHF; CDR3 DNA: TGTGCCTGGAGTGTTGAAAGGGGGCATAATCAGCCCCAGCATTTT
clone size: -; V gene: TRBV27; J gene: TRBJ1-5; D gene: -; CDR3 protein: CASSLLGNSNQPQHF; CDR3 DNA: TGTGCCAGCAGTTTACTGGGAAATAGCAATCAGCCCCAGCATTTT
clone size: -; V gene: TRBV5-4; J gene: TRBJ1-1; D gene: -; CDR3 protein: CASSLDGASRNTEAFF; CDR3 DNA: TGTGCCAGCAGCTTGGACGGTGCGAGCCGGAACACTGAAGCTTTCTTT
clone size: once; V gene: TRBV6-4; J gene: TRBJ2-3; D gene: -; CDR3 protein: CASSVEQTNTDTQYF; CDR3 DNA: TGTGCCAGCAGTGTTGAACAGACGAACACAGATACGCAGTATTTT
clone size: -; V gene: TRBV27; J gene: TRBJ1-2; D gene: TRBD1; CDR3 protein: CASSLLAGGSDYGYTF; CDR3 DNA: TGTGCCAGCAGTTTATTGGCAGGGGGTTCGGACTATGGCTACACCTTC
clone size: -; V gene: TRBV18; J gene: TRBJ2-2; D gene: TRBD2; CDR3 protein: CASSPVAGENTGELFF; CDR3 DNA: TGTGCCAGCTCACCAGTGGCGGGAGAGAACACCGGGGAGCTGTTTTTT
clone size: -; V gene: TRBV5-4; J gene: TRBJ2-7; D gene: TRBD2; CDR3 protein: CASSSGTSHEQYF; CDR3 DNA: TGTGCCAGCAGCTCCGGGACTAGCCACGAGCAGTACTTC
clone size: -; V gene: TRBV6-5; J gene: TRBJ2-7; D gene: -; CDR3 protein: CASRSLPSRTAEQYF; CDR3 DNA: TGTGCCAGCAGGTCCCTCCCCTCCAGGACCGCCGAGCAGTACTTC
clone size: -; V gene: TRBV20-1; J gene: TRBJ2-1; D gene: -; CDR3 protein: CSGRYNEQFF; CDR3 DNA: TGCAGTGGTCGGTACAATGAGCAGTTCTTC
clone size: -; V gene: TRBV10-1; J gene: TRBJ2-2; D gene: TRBD1; CDR3 protein: CASTRDRGLGNTGELFF; CDR3 DNA: TGCGCCAGCACCCGGGACAGGGGTTTAGGTAACACCGGGGAGCTGTTTTTT
clone size: -; V gene: TRBV5-1; J gene: TRBJ2-1; D gene: TRBD2; CDR3 protein: CASSLFTPAGVLVYNEQFF; CDR3 DNA: TGCGCCAGCAGCTTGTTTACACCAGCGGGAGTATTAGTTTACAATGAGCAGTTCTTC
clone size: few; V gene: TRBV5-1; J gene: TRBJ2-7; D gene: -; CDR3 protein: CASSSRAGSYEQYF; CDR3 DNA: TGCGCCAGCAGCTCCAGAGCGGGCTCCTACGAGCAGTACTTC
clone size: -; V gene: TRBV5-1; J gene: TRBJ2-5; D gene: TRBD2; CDR3 protein: CASSLASGRRSETQYF; CDR3 DNA: TGCGCCAGCAGCTTGGCTAGCGGGAGGCGGAGTGAGACCCAGTACTTC
clone size: -; V gene: TRBV12-5; J gene: TRBJ2-1; D gene: -; CDR3 protein: CASGLVHWGSYNEQFF; CDR3 DNA: TGTGCTAGTGGTTTGGTACACTGGGGGTCCTACAATGAGCAGTTCTTC
clone size: -; V gene: TRBV29-1; J gene: TRBJ2-7; D gene: -; CDR3 protein: CSVADVYEQYF; CDR3 DNA: TGCAGCGTGGCCGACGTCTACGAGCAGTACTTC
clone size: -; V gene: TRBV28; J gene: TRBJ1-5; D gene: TRBD1; CDR3 protein: CASRPGPGQGRDQPQHF; CDR3 DNA: TGTGCCAGCAGGCCCGGACCGGGACAGGGAAGGGATCAGCCCCAGCATTTT
clone size: -; V gene: TRBV6-6; J gene: TRBJ1-3; D gene: -; CDR3 protein: CASSYAGGRNTIYF; CDR3 DNA: TGTGCCAGCAGTTACGCGGGAGGAAGAAACACCATATATTTT
clone size: few; V gene: TRBV19; J gene: TRBJ2-7; D gene: TRBD2; CDR3 protein: CASNGQAGGPYEQYF; CDR3 DNA: TGTGCCAGTAATGGACAAGCGGGAGGGCCCTACGAGCAGTACTTC
clone size: -; V gene: TRBV30; J gene: TRBJ2-7; D gene: -; CDR3 protein: CAWSEGNYEQYF; CDR3 DNA: TGTGCCTGGAGTGAAGGGAACTACGAGCAGTACTTC
clone size: -; V gene: TRBV19; J gene: TRBJ2-5; D gene: -; CDR3 protein: CASRNHGGETQYF; CDR3 DNA: TGTGCCAGTCGAAACCATGGTGGGGAGACCCAGTACTTC
clone size: -; V gene: TRBV6-6; J gene: TRBJ1-1; D gene: -; CDR3 protein: CATEMGRGTEAFF; CDR3 DNA: TGTGCCACCGAAATGGGGCGCGGGACTGAAGCTTTCTTT
clone size: -; V gene: TRBV30; J gene: TRBJ2-3; D gene: TRBD2; CDR3 protein: CAWSVQRTSGRPTAQYF; CDR3 DNA: TGTGCCTGGAGTGTACAAAGGACTAGCGGGAGGCCCACTGCGCAGTATTTT
clone size: -; V gene: TRBV7-2; J gene: TRBJ2-7; D gene: -; CDR3 protein: CASSLASGSSRQYF; CDR3 DNA: TGTGCCAGCAGCTTAGCTTCAGGGAGTAGTCGTCAGTACTTC
clone size: few; V gene: TRBV10-2; J gene: TRBJ2-7; D gene: -; CDR3 protein: CASSDSRVGEQYF; CDR3 DNA: TGCGCCAGCAGTGACTCCAGGGTTGGGGAGCAGTACTTC
clone size: -; V gene: TRBV28; J gene: TRBJ1-4; D gene: -; CDR3 protein: CASAKFRTNEKLFF; CDR3 DNA: TGTGCCAGTGCCAAGTTCCGCACTAATGAAAAACTGTTTTTT
clone size: -; V gene: TRBV7-8; J gene: TRBJ2-1; D gene: -; CDR3 protein: CASSWDSNEQFF; CDR3 DNA: TGTGCCAGCAGCTGGGACTCCAATGAGCAGTTCTTC
clone size: -; V gene: TRBV9; J gene: TRBJ2-3; D gene: -; CDR3 protein: CASSEAGFTDTQYF; CDR3 DNA: TGTGCCAGCAGCGAGGCTGGTTTCACAGATACGCAGTATTTT
clone size: -; V gene: TRBV4-2; J gene: TRBJ1-2; D gene: TRBD1; CDR3 protein: CASSHLTFTRQGDYGYTF; CDR3 DNA: TGTGCCAGCAGCCACCTCACTTTCACCAGACAGGGAGACTATGGCTACACCTTC
clone size: -; V gene: TRBV5-6; J gene: TRBJ2-5; D gene: -; CDR3 protein: CASSQLRAGTQETQYF; CDR3 DNA: TGTGCCAGCAGCCAGCTCCGGGCAGGCACTCAAGAGACCCAGTACTTC
clone size: -; V gene: TRBV5-6; J gene: TRBJ2-7; D gene: -; CDR3 protein: CASSLDTFTYEQYF; CDR3 DNA: TGTGCCAGCAGCTTGGACACTTTCACCTACGAGCAGTACTTC
clone size: few; V gene: TRBV6-5; J gene: TRBJ2-7; D gene: TRBD2; CDR3 protein: CASSYGTSVEQYF; CDR3 DNA: TGTGCCAGCAGTTACGGGACTAGCGTCGAGCAGTACTTC